The 17 T cell receptor beta chains below were found in one sample sequenced in a study of technical replicates of blood from several donors. Assay used: immunoSEQ multiplex PCR; TCRdb lists only in-frame clones, some missing. The table records about 95,000 clones, about 95% of them present only once. Sequenced material: T cells isolated from PBMCs. These receptors all stem from a human donor in good health.

V is TRBV5-1 and J is TRBJ2-1; D is uncertain. Germline-derived CDR1 and CDR2 are SGHRS and YFSETQ. This CDR3 comprises 11 residues. The germline V and J ends were trimmed by 3 bases and 9 bases, with 7 bases remaining between them. The CDR3 sequence: CASSSHTEQFF. CDR3 DNA sequence: TGCGCCAGCAGCTCACATACTGAGCAGTTCTTC. Using reference TRBV5-1 and TRBJ2-1 for the parts outside the CDR3, the full variable domain is KAGVTQTPRYLIKTRGQQVTLSCSPISGHRSVSWYQQTPGQGLQFLFEYFSETQRNKGNFPGRFSGRQFSNSRSEMNVSTLELGDSALYLCASSSHTEQFFGPGTRLTVL.

V and J are TRBV4-2 and TRBJ2-3, with D possibly being TRBD2 (6 bases). The CDR3 extends over 15 amino acids. V shed 4 bases and J shed 4 bases, with 15 bases lying between them. Germline lookup yields CDR1 LGHNA and CDR2 YNFKEQ. CDR3: CASSLLLPGADTQYF. CDR3 DNA: TGTGCCAGCAGCCTTCTCCTCCCGGGAGCAGATACGCAGTATTTT.

The rearrangement uses TRBV2 and TRBJ2-1; 9 bases align to TRBD2. This CDR3 comprises 15 residues. From germline, CDR1 is SNHLY and CDR2 FYNNEI. With 1 base clipped from V and 5 bases from J, the junction kept 3 bases outside the gene matches. The DNA of the CDR3 is TGTGCCAGCAGTGAAGAACTAGCGGGTAACAATGAGCAGTTCTTC. Amino acids: CASSEELAGNNEQFF.

The genes are TRBV21-1 and TRBJ1-4; the tabulated D call, TRBD1, remains unverified against the DNA. TRBV21-1 is tagged as a pseudogene. The CDR3 is made up of 20 amino acids. CDR3 sequence (DNA): TGTGCCAGCAGCAATTTAGAGACAGATAATATAGCCGGCCATAATGAAAAACTGTTTTTT. Translated, it gives CASSNLETDNIAGHNEKLFF.

The chain employs TRBV9 and TRBJ2-3, with TRBD2 matching 7 bases. CDR1 is SGDLS, CDR2 YYNGEE, per germline. The CDR3 has 17 residues. J lost 2 bases, V lost 4 bases, and 13 bases had no gene match. The DNA of the CDR3 is TGTGCCAGCAGCCGCCGTGGAGAGGGAGGGTTCACAGATACGCAGTATTTT. It translates to CASSRRGEGGFTDTQYF.

The chain carries TRBV4-2 and TRBJ1-1; D ambiguous. CDR1 and CDR2 from the germline V gene are LGHNA and YNFKEQ. This CDR3 has 17 residues. V lost 2 bases, J lost 3 bases, and 19 bases lay in between. In DNA form, the CDR3 reads TGTGCCAGCAGCCAAACCATGGGCCATTTGGAGGACACTGAAGCTTTCTTT. It is translated as CASSQTMGHLEDTEAFF.

The chain links TRBV29-1 to TRBJ2-7; D is unresolved. Germline loops: CDR1 SQVTM, CDR2 ANQGSEA. The CDR3 sequence is 13 residues long. V lost 2 bases and J 3 bases, leaving 11 bases between the germline ends. Here the CDR3 reads CSVEYENFYEQYF. DNA for the CDR3: TGCAGCGTTGAATATGAAAACTTCTACGAGCAGTACTTC.

The chain combines TRBV30 with TRBJ1-2; TRBD1 might be the D (6 bases). Trimming removed 0 bases from V and 13 bases from J, with 15 bases in between. The germline gives CDR1 GTSNPN, CDR2 SVGIG (reference sequence). This CDR3 has 12 residues. The CDR3 DNA is TGTGCCTGGAGTGTAGAAGAGAACAGGGTCACCTTC. Translated: CAWSVEENRVTF.

The rearrangement links TRBV4-3 to TRBJ2-7; 11 positions agree with TRBD1. CDR3 length: 18 residues. Germline-derived CDR1 and CDR2 are LGHNA and YSLEER. The ends lost 1 base at V and 1 base at J; junction bases unmatched: 9. This chain's CDR3 is CASSQGAIGTGGSYEQYF. In DNA, the CDR3 is TGCGCCAGCAGCCAAGGAGCTATTGGGACAGGGGGATCCTACGAGCAGTACTTC.

The genes are TRBV4-3 and TRBJ2-1; tentative D call: TRBD1 (5 bases). CDR1 is LGHNA, CDR2 YSLEER, per germline. There are 14 residues in the CDR3. Between the trimmed V and J ends, which lost 1 base and 4 bases, there was a span of 8 bases. CDR3 amino acids: CASSQGSGYNEQFF. DNA for the CDR3: TGCGCCAGCAGCCAAGGGTCAGGGTACAATGAGCAGTTCTTC.

The genes are TRBV18 and TRBJ1-1, with a weak D call TRBD1 (5 bases). Per germline, CDR1 KGHSH and CDR2 LQKENI. CDR3 size: 14 residues. V lost 2 bases and J lost 4, with 11 bases in between. Here the CDR3 reads CASSPFRDSTEAFF. CDR3 DNA: TGTGCCAGCTCACCATTCCGGGACTCCACTGAAGCTTTCTTT.

This clone occurred once. CDR3 sequence: CASSLGRDRGANTEAFF. The CDR3 DNA is TGTGCCAGCAGCTTAGGGCGGGACAGGGGTGCGAACACTGAAGCTTTCTTT. The V call is TRBV7-2, the J call TRBJ1-1; TRBD1 matches 10 bases. V shed 1 base, J shed 1 base, and the junction held 6 bases outside the gene matches. The V gene's germline CDR1 is SGHTA and CDR2 FQGNSA. This CDR3 is 17 amino acids long.

This rearrangement joins TRBV18 to TRBJ2-5; 9 bases are a match to TRBD2. The length of the CDR3 is 15 residues. Trimming cost V 0 bases and J 2 bases; bases outside gene matches: 1. Germline CDR1 is KGHSH and CDR2 is LQKENI. For the CDR3, the DNA is TGTGCCAGCTCACCACCGACTAGCGGTCAAGAGACCCAGTACTTC. Its translation: CASSPPTSGQETQYF.

The chain has TRBV7-9 and TRBJ2-7, with TRBD2 matching over 8 bases. The trim removed 2 bases at V and 8 bases at J, leaving 14 bases unmatched. The CDR3 covers 16 residues. Germline lookup yields CDR1 SEHNR and CDR2 FQNEAQ (reference sequence). The CDR3 DNA is TGTGCCAGCAGCTTAATAAGCGGGGGACTTTCGGGTCAGCAGTACTTC. As protein: CASSLISGGLSGQQYF.

The chain is built from TRBV6-1 and TRBJ1-5; the match to TRBD1 covers 9 bases. The CDR3 sequence is 15 residues long. Germline loops: CDR1 MNHNS, CDR2 SASEGT. The trim removed 4 bases at V and 5 bases at J, leaving 6 bases unmatched. DNA of the CDR3: TGTGCCAGCAGTGGGACAGGGGTAGGAGATCAGCCCCAGCATTTT. It specifies CASSGTGVGDQPQHF.

This clone was seen a single time. The gene calls are TRBV9 and TRBJ2-2; weak D call: TRBD2 (6 bases). V shed 2 bases and J shed 1 base, with 12 bases lying between them. The CDR3 runs 16 residues. Germline V gene sequence: CDR1 SGDLS, CDR2 YYNGEE. Written as DNA, the CDR3 is TGTGCCAGCAGCGTTTCGACTAGTCGGAACACCGGGGAGCTGTTTTTT. Translation: CASSVSTSRNTGELFF.

The chain combines TRBV14 with TRBJ2-1; D perhaps matches TRBD2 (5 bases). This CDR3 spans 17 amino acids. V lost 1 base to trimming and J lost 5 bases, with 18 bases between them. In germline, CDR1 is SGHDN, CDR2 FVKESK. CDR3 sequence: CASSQGDPTNLDNEQFF. The CDR3 DNA sequence: TGTGCCAGCAGCCAAGGGGATCCGACTAACCTAGACAATGAGCAGTTCTTC.